This T cell receptor beta chain emerged from a study of shared clonotypes between healthy human individuals. The study, taken as a whole, reports: An expected dependence of interdonor clonotype sharing on sequencing depth was noted. Rarefaction revealed incomplete sorted-subset sequencing despite large depth. Genetic and exposure-history diversity was limited by the few donors.

Trimming removed 1 base from V and 0 bases from J, with 7 bases in between. This CDR3 comprises 14 residues. Germline CDR1 reads SGHRS; CDR2 reads YFSETQ. Sequencing was performed with immunoSEQ multiplex PCR; in TCRdb, only in-frame clones are kept and a portion is missing. The sample holds over a million clones, approximately 80% seen once. Regarding this clone: Its antigen remains unknown.

This chain connects TRBV5-1 to TRBJ1-1; D call uncertain. This clonotype was obtained from a man aged 18 to 35 in good health. Some clones in this sample may be carry-over from other donors' samples. Sample: memory CD4+ T cells from PBMCs. Described subset: CD45RA-negative fraction. CDR3 sequence: CASSLKSMNTEAFF. CDR3 in DNA: TGCGCCAGCAGCTTGAAGTCAATGAACACTGAAGCTTTCTTT.